This note documents a single TCR beta chain sequence. The data belong to a study of blood T cell repertoires in COVID-19. The overall study: The study drew acute and convalescent COVID-19 samples from the United States, Italy and Spain. From T cells, B-cell-depleted T cells, or PBMCs came the material, which was cDNA or gDNA.

The CDR3 loop spans 14 amino acids. In germline, CDR1 is MGHDK, CDR2 SYGVNS. V lost 3 bases and J 4 bases, leaving 11 bases between the germline ends. Original data processing: Reference gene primer amplification in the assay estimated nucleated cell counts. This table comes from immunoSEQ multiplex PCR, and its TCRdb copy is limited to in-frame clones, with some not included. Clonal size and the V and J genes are those of that table, whereas D and trimming came from the DNA. The sample consists of 95,000 to 100,000 clones, 85% to 95% of them appearing once. The TCR was taken from a man aged 50 to 60 with active COVID-19. Sample: peripheral blood. The chain carries TRBV25-1 and TRBJ2-3; D ambiguous. The CDR3 reads CASSDTSIADTQYF. CDR3 in DNA: TGTGCCAGCAGTGATACGAGTATCGCAGATACGCAGTATTTT.